Each of the 18 T cell receptor beta chains below was sequenced from the same sample in a study of blood T cell repertoires in COVID-19. TCRdb keeps only in-frame clones here, not all; method: immunoSEQ multiplex PCR. The table records 10,000 or so clones, 90% of them present only once. Sequencing was carried out using peripheral blood. These receptors were collected from a human donor in a cohort sampled during active COVID-19.

This chain joins TRBV19 and TRBJ1-1; tentative D call: TRBD1 (6 bases). The CDR3 covers 15 residues. Germline V CDR1 and CDR2: LNHDA, SQIVND (reference sequence). The V gene lost 5 bases and the J gene lost 4 bases, with 17 bases spanning the gap. The chain's CDR3 is CASSPPRGGGTEAFF. Here the CDR3 DNA reads TGTGCCAGTAGTCCCCCGAGGGGAGGGGGCACTGAAGCTTTCTTT.

This chain links TRBV10-3 with TRBJ1-6; the D gene is possibly TRBD1 (6 bases). The CDR3 is made up of 16 amino acids. The V gene's germline CDR1 is ENHRY and CDR2 SYGVKD. Trimming took 0 bases from V and 7 from J, leaving 13 bases between them. The CDR3 region has the DNA TGTGCCATCAGTGAGTCGGGCGGGGGCGGAAATTCACCCCTCCACTTT. It encodes CAISESGGGGNSPLHF.

The chain's CDR3 is CASSTAGVYTEAFF. The CDR3 DNA is TGTGCCAGCTCCACGGCAGGGGTGTACACTGAAGCTTTCTTT. The J gene is TRBJ1-1, the V gene TRBV6-5, with TRBD1 as a possible D gene (6 bases). Germline-derived CDR1 and CDR2 are MNHEY and SVGAGI. CDR3 length equals 14 residues. V was clipped by 8 bases and J by 3 bases, with 16 bases between them.

This chain joins TRBV12-3 or TRBV12-4 and TRBJ2-1, with D hard to call. This CDR3 is built from 12 residues. V was clipped by 6 bases and J by 3 bases, with 6 bases between them. CDR3 residues: CASRLYYNEQFF. Here the CDR3 DNA reads TGTGCCAGCAGACTATACTACAATGAGCAGTTCTTC.

The chain couples TRBV7-2 to TRBJ2-4, with TRBD2 as a possible D gene (6 bases). Germline-derived CDR1 and CDR2 are SGHTA and FQGNSA. Trimming stripped 3 bases from V and 8 bases from J, with 14 bases between. The CDR3 spans 14 residues. DNA of the CDR3: TGTGCCAGCAGCTTTTCCGTCGGCGGGGACATTCAGTACTTC. Protein sequence: CASSFSVGGDIQYF.

The chain couples TRBV9 to TRBJ1-1, with D maybe TRBD1 (6 bases). Trimming pared 0 bases from V and 5 bases from J, leaving 11 bases between. Per the germline V gene, CDR1 is SGDLS and CDR2 is YYNGEE. The CDR3 loop spans 14 amino acids. The CDR3 nucleotides read TGTGCCAGCAGCGTAGGCAGGGGTAGAACTGAAGCTTTCTTT. It codes for CASSVGRGRTEAFF.

This chain links TRBV2 with TRBJ2-3; 8 nucleotides agree with TRBD2. Losses at the gene ends were 6 bases for V and 7 bases for J; bases not matched to a gene: 18. Germline lookup yields CDR1 SNHLY and CDR2 FYNNEI. The CDR3 loop spans 17 amino acids. The CDR3 spells CASRTPLEERGLNTQYF. CDR3 DNA: TGTGCCAGCAGGACGCCCCTTGAGGAGCGGGGGTTAAATACGCAGTATTTT.

This clone occurred once. The chain combines TRBV7-9 with TRBJ1-2; no clear D gene. Germline CDR1 and CDR2: SEHNR and FQNEAQ (reference sequence). V was shortened by 5 bases and J by 6 bases, with 10 bases between the two germline ends. The CDR3 is 12 residues long. CDR3 residues: CASSPTMNGYTF. The CDR3 nucleotides read TGTGCCAGCAGCCCGACTATGAATGGCTACACCTTC.

The V and J genes are TRBV9 and TRBJ2-7; D ambiguous. The V end was cut by 0 bases, the J end by 3 bases, with 10 bases between. CDR3 length: 14 residues. CDR1 and CDR2 from the germline V gene are SGDLS and YYNGEE. The CDR3 is CASSVAGEYYEQYF. As DNA, the CDR3 is TGTGCCAGCAGCGTAGCCGGAGAGTACTACGAGCAGTACTTC.

CDR3 sequence reads: CSATDTGELFF. The CDR3 bases are TGCAGCGCCACAGACACCGGGGAGCTGTTTTTT. V and J are TRBV29-1 and TRBJ2-2; D not certain. The V end lost 7 bases, the J end lost 3 bases, and 6 bases lay between the germline ends. The CDR3 sequence is 11 residues long. Germline V gene data show CDR1 as SQVTM and CDR2 as ANQGSEA.

The chain combines TRBV28 with TRBJ1-1; TRBD1 might be the D (6 bases). The CDR3 loop spans 13 amino acids. Germline-derived CDR1 and CDR2 are MDHEN and SYDVKM. Trimming pared 5 bases from V and 4 bases from J, leaving 11 bases between. The CDR3 nucleotides read TGTGCCAGCAGTCCTGTGACAGGCACTGAAGCTTTCTTT. Protein: CASSPVTGTEAFF.

The chain employs TRBV19 and TRBJ1-4, with 11 nucleotides matching TRBD1. V was pared by 5 bases and J by 8 bases, with 7 bases of the junction left unmatched. This CDR3 has 15 residues. Germline-derived CDR1 and CDR2 are LNHDA and SQIVND (reference sequence). CDR3 DNA: TGTGCCAGTAGTGCCCACCGGACAGGGGGCGAAAAACTGTTTTTT. As protein: CASSAHRTGGEKLFF.

In nucleotides, the CDR3 is TGTGCCAGCAGCCGGGAGGACAGGGTTGGCAATCAGCCCCAGCATTTT. Encoded protein: CASSREDRVGNQPQHF. The chain uses TRBV5-4 and TRBJ1-5; 8 bases map to TRBD1. V shed 4 bases and J 2 bases; nucleotides not matched to a gene: 8. The CDR3 contains 16 residues. Germline V CDR1 and CDR2: SGHNT, YYREEE (reference sequence).

The chain employs TRBV3-1 (or the pseudogene TRBV3-2) and TRBJ1-6; D remains ambiguous. This CDR3 has 15 amino acids. V gave up 1 base and J gave up 3 bases, with 7 bases separating them. The V gene's germline CDR1 is LGHDT and CDR2 YNNKEL (reference sequence). The CDR3 sequence is CASSQVGSYNSPLHF. The CDR3 DNA follows: TGTGCCAGCAGCCAAGTTGGTAGCTATAATTCACCCCTCCACTTT.

The chain combines TRBV19 with TRBJ1-1; D might be TRBD1 (5 bases). V was clipped by 7 bases and J by 5 bases, with 20 bases between them. The CDR3 totals 15 residues. Germline V lookup: CDR1 LNHDA, CDR2 SQIVND (reference sequence). Here the CDR3 DNA reads TGTGCCAGTACAGAAGGGGCCCTCTGGGGAACTGAAGCTTTCTTT. It yields the protein CASTEGALWGTEAFF. Complete variable domain (other parts from reference TRBV19 and TRBJ1-1): DGGITQSPKYLFRKEGQNVTLSCEQNLNHDAMYWYRQDPGQGLRLIYYSQIVNDFQKGDIAEGYSVSREKKESFPLTVTSAQKNPTAFYLCASTEGALWGTEAFFGQGTRLTVV.

The rearrangement links TRBV9 to TRBJ2-7; maybe TRBD2 (6 bases). The V gene lost 3 bases and the J gene lost 2 bases, with 18 bases spanning the gap. Germline CDR1 SGDLS, CDR2 YYNGEE. This CDR3 spans 16 amino acids. The CDR3 loop is CASSAEGYLVPYEQYF. CDR3 coding DNA: TGTGCCAGCAGCGCGGAGGGCTACTTGGTCCCCTACGAGCAGTACTTC.

This sequence joins TRBV2 and TRBJ2-5; no reliable D call. Per germline, CDR1 SNHLY and CDR2 FYNNEI. This CDR3 comprises 11 residues. Trimming took 5 bases from V and 5 from J, leaving 6 bases between them. CDR3 region: CASSPRETQYF. The CDR3 DNA reads TGTGCCAGCAGTCCGCGGGAGACCCAGTACTTC.

This clone has a single count. The chain has TRBV28 and TRBJ2-1; D is uncertain. This CDR3 is built from 13 residues. V was trimmed by 2 bases and J by 10 bases, leaving 12 bases between them. Germline assignment: CDR1 MDHEN and CDR2 SYDVKM. The CDR3 here is CASSLGSLLEQFF. Written as DNA, the CDR3 is TGTGCCAGCAGTTTAGGCTCCCTTTTAGAGCAGTTCTTC.